A single T cell receptor beta chain is shown here with its context. Seattle's cohort entered during active infection and was followed longitudinally. These data are taken from a study of blood T cell repertoires in COVID-19. Study as a whole: Samples representing acute and convalescent COVID-19 were sourced from the United States, Italy and Spain. PBMCs, B-cell-depleted T cells, or T cells were the source of the cDNA or gDNA that made up the material.

In the study's own analysis: Estimation of nucleated cell counts was performed using reference gene primer amplification. Profiling relied on immunoSEQ multiplex PCR, and the TCRdb table lists in-frame clones only, not all of them. The V and J calls and the clone size are those of that table, but D and trimming were determined from the DNA. Here the sample spans 250,000 to 300,000 clones, 80% to 90% being singletons. Material: peripheral blood. This sequence was found in a woman aged 70-85 years with COVID-19, enrolled during active disease.

The DNA for the CDR3 is TGCAGTGCTAGTTTTGGGACTAGCGAAACCTACGAGCAGTACTTC. Translated: CSASFGTSETYEQYF. The genes are TRBV20-1 and TRBJ2-7, with 10 bases lining up with TRBD2. The CDR3 covers 15 residues. Trimming cost V 3 bases and J 2 bases; bases outside gene matches: 7. CDR1 and CDR2 (germline): DFQATT, SNEGSKA (reference sequence).